A selection of T cell receptor beta chains follows, all from one sample in a study of graft-versus-host responses after intestinal transplantation. Generated by immunoSEQ multiplex PCR, the TCRdb table keeps only in-frame clones and is missing some. The repertoire holds under 90,000 clones, with 92% as singletons. The source was PBMCs, collected 98 days after intestinal transplantation. These receptors all stem from a human patient who received an intestinal transplant, so some T cells may come from the graft donor. The CDR3 runs from the conserved cysteine through the conserved F or W. D genes are given only for firm matches.

TRBJ2-3,.,TRBV11-2,CASSFTDTQYF,TGTGCCAGCAGCTTTACAGATACGCAGTATTTT
TRBJ2-7,.,TRBV4-1,CASSQEYAVSYEQYF,TGCGCCAGCAGCCAAGAATACGCCGTCTCCTACGAGCAGTACTTC
TRBJ2-5,TRBD1,TRBV7-9,CASSPGQGGQETQYF,TGTGCCAGCAGCCCCGGACAGGGTGGACAGGAGACCCAGTACTTC
TRBJ2-1,.,TRBV19,CASSIAGYNEQFF,TGTGCCAGTAGTATAGCCGGATACAATGAGCAGTTCTTC
TRBJ2-3,TRBD2,TRBV7-3,CASSLLSGGSTDTQYF,TGTGCCAGCAGCTTACTTAGCGGGGGGAGCACAGATACGCAGTATTTT
TRBJ2-5,TRBD2,TRBV28,CASSLAEREGGKTQYF,TGTGCCAGCAGTTTGGCGGAGCGGGAGGGGGGGAAGACCCAGTACTTC
TRBJ2-3,.,TRBV5-4,CASSLVGTDTQYF,TGTGCCAGCAGCTTGGTAGGGACAGATACGCAGTATTTT
TRBJ1-2,.,TRBV6-1,CASSAPGRRGYTF,TGTGCCAGCAGTGCACCAGGACGGAGAGGCTACACCTTC
TRBJ1-5,.,TRBV15,CATSREFNQPQHF,TGTGCCACCAGCAGAGAGTTCAATCAGCCCCAGCATTTT
TRBJ2-3,TRBD1,TRBV2,CASRDRNTDTQYF,TGTGCCAGCAGGGACAGGAACACAGATACGCAGTATTTT
TRBJ2-6,.,TRBV19,CASFSGANVLTF,TGTGCCAGTTTCTCTGGGGCCAACGTCCTGACTTTC
TRBJ2-7,TRBD1,TRBV19,CASRDRGSYEQYF,TGTGCCAGCCGGGACAGGGGATCCTACGAGCAGTACTTC